This T cell receptor (beta chain) was identified during a study of blood T cell repertoires in COVID-19. Across the whole study: The origin of the acute and convalescent COVID-19 samples was the United States, Italy and Spain. Sources were T cells, B-cell-depleted T cells, or PBMCs; the material itself was cDNA or gDNA.

CDR3 length: 15 amino acids. With 5 bases removed from V and 3 bases from J, the gap between germline ends came to 11 bases. Germline V gives CDR1 SGHTA, CDR2 FQGTGA. TCRdb's table, derived via immunoSEQ multiplex PCR, lists solely in-frame clones and lacks some. This sample has 250,000 or so clones, with under 90% found just once. This sequence was found in a middle-aged woman who had recovered from COVID-19. Material for sequencing was peripheral blood. J is TRBJ2-6 and V is TRBV7-3; perhaps TRBD1 as D (6 bases). In DNA form, the CDR3 reads TGTGCCAGCAGCATACAGGGATTTGGGGCCAACGTCCTGACTTTC. Amino acids: CASSIQGFGANVLTF.